These 17 T cell receptor beta chains were sequenced from one sample in a study of cytomegalovirus exposure and HLA in healthy donors. Researchers ran the PCR with 60 Vbeta and 13 Jbeta primers. Sequenced by immunoSEQ multiplex PCR; TCRdb stores in-frame clones only, minus some. The table shows some 140,000 clones, with roughly 77% occurring only once. The specimen was PBMCs. All receptors derive from a female donor in good health and CMV-seronegative.

J is TRBJ1-2 and V is TRBV21-1. TRBV21-1 is annotated as a pseudogene. This CDR3 region has 16 residues. The CDR3 DNA sequence: TGTGCCAGCAGCATAGATCGGGGTACCCCCCTATGGCGCTACACCTTC. Its translation is CASSIDRGTPLWRYTF.

The chain carries TRBV27 and TRBJ2-1; 12 bases agree with TRBD1. Per germline, CDR1 MNHEY and CDR2 SMNVEV (reference sequence). V was pared by 6 bases and J by 9 bases, with 3 bases of the junction left unmatched. The CDR3 extends over 13 amino acids. The CDR3 sequence is CASSGTGGSEQFF. CDR3 nucleotide sequence: TGTGCCAGCAGCGGGACAGGGGGCAGTGAGCAGTTCTTC.

This clone has a handful of counts. The V call is TRBV28, the J call TRBJ1-2; 9 bases are shared with TRBD1. Germline CDR1 MDHEN, CDR2 SYDVKM. V trimming: 8 bases; J trimming: 4 bases; junction bases outside the gene matches: 5. The CDR3 runs to 13 residues. The CDR3 protein is CASETGGLYGYTF. In nucleotides, the CDR3 is TGTGCCAGCGAAACAGGGGGCCTCTATGGCTACACCTTC.

This chain uses TRBV18 with TRBJ1-2, with D possibly TRBD1 on 6 matching bases. The CDR3 extends over 16 amino acids. Germline V CDR1 and CDR2: KGHSH, LQKENI. Deletions cut 3 bases from V and 0 bases from J, with 14 bases between. DNA for the CDR3: TGTGCCAGCTCACCGACAACAGGGCCTACTAACTATGGCTACACCTTC. It translates to CASSPTTGPTNYGYTF.

The V call is TRBV6-6, the J call TRBJ2-6; 7 bases map to TRBD1. V lost 8 bases and J lost 1; bases outside the gene matches: 8. The CDR3 consists of 16 residues. Germline lookup yields CDR1 MNHNY and CDR2 SVGAGI (reference sequence). This CDR3 is CASSRRGMSGANVLTF. DNA of the CDR3: TGTGCCAGCTCGCGCAGGGGGATGTCTGGGGCCAACGTCCTGACTTTC.

This chain connects TRBV27 to TRBJ2-7; 8 nucleotides agree with TRBD2. This CDR3 has 14 residues. V lost 5 bases and J lost 1; bases outside the gene matches: 4. Per germline, CDR1 MNHEY and CDR2 SMNVEV (reference sequence). CDR3 sequence: CASSGVAGSYEQYF. In nucleotides, the CDR3 is TGTGCCAGCAGTGGGGTAGCGGGGTCCTACGAGCAGTACTTC.

V is TRBV7-8 and J is TRBJ1-4; 7 bases are a match to TRBD1. The ends lost 1 base at V and 7 bases at J; junction bases unmatched: 3. The CDR3 loop spans 14 amino acids. Germline assignment: CDR1 SGHVS and CDR2 FQNEAQ. The CDR3: CASSLGQGVEKLFF. CDR3 nucleotides: TGTGCCAGCAGCTTAGGACAGGGAGTTGAAAAACTGTTTTTT.

The chain uses TRBV7-2 and TRBJ1-2, with D possibly being TRBD1 (5 bases). The ends were cut back, 2 bases at V and 2 bases at J, with 9 bases in the middle. Germline V gives CDR1 SGHTA, CDR2 FQGNSA. CDR3 length: 14 residues. DNA of the CDR3: TGTGCCAGCAGCTTAAATCCAGGGAACTATGGCTACACCTTC. It specifies CASSLNPGNYGYTF.

The chain recombines TRBV28 with TRBJ2-5, with D perhaps TRBD2 (6 bases). Germline V lookup: CDR1 MDHEN, CDR2 SYDVKM. This CDR3 is built from 14 residues. Trimming cost V 4 bases and J 5 bases, with 14 bases left between them. For the CDR3, the DNA is TGTGCCAGCAGTTCCCGGGAGTCGGGGGAGACCCAGTACTTC. Translation gives CASSSRESGETQYF. The full variable domain, completed using reference TRBV28 and TRBJ2-5, is DVKVTQSSRYLVKRTGEKVFLECVQDMDHENMFWYRQDPGLGLRLIYFSYDVKMKEKGDIPEGYSVSREKKERFSLILESASTNQTSMYLCASSSRESGETQYFGPGTRLLVL.

The chain couples TRBV7-2 to TRBJ2-5, with 8 positions matching TRBD1. The CDR3 spans 13 residues. The germline CDR1 and CDR2 sequences are SGHTA and FQGNSA. J gave up 4 bases and V 5 bases, and 3 bases lay outside the gene matches. CDR3: CASSRDRLETQYF. DNA of the CDR3: TGTGCCAGCAGCCGGGACAGGTTAGAGACCCAGTACTTC.

The CDR3 DNA sequence: TGTGCCAGCAGCGTAGGGAGAATTGGTGAAGCTTTCTTT. This codes for CASSVGRIGEAFF. V gene TRBV9 combines with J gene TRBJ1-1; D gene ambiguous. Trimming took off 0 bases at V and 7 bases at J, with 10 bases between the two ends. Looked up from germline, CDR1 is SGDLS and CDR2 is YYNGEE. CDR3 length equals 13 residues. The full variable domain, completed using reference TRBV9 and TRBJ1-1, is DSGVTQTPKHLITATGQRVTLRCSPRSGDLSVYWYQQSLDQGLQFLIQYYNGEERAKGNILERFSAQQFPDLHSELNLSSLELGDSALYFCASSVGRIGEAFFGQGTRLTVV.

The chain carries TRBV27 and TRBJ2-7, with D unresolved. The V gene's germline CDR1 is MNHEY and CDR2 SMNVEV (reference sequence). The CDR3 contains 12 residues. Trimming cost V 6 bases and J 0 bases, with 6 bases left between them. In DNA form, the CDR3 reads TGTGCCAGCAGACCTAGCTCCTACGAGCAGTACTTC. This encodes CASRPSSYEQYF.

This clone has a handful of counts. The chain is built from TRBV5-4 and TRBJ1-1; perhaps TRBD1 as D (5 bases). There are 16 residues in the CDR3. V was shortened by 0 bases and J by 0 bases, with 12 bases between the two germline ends. The germline V gene encodes CDR1 SGHNT and CDR2 YYREEE (reference sequence). The CDR3 DNA is TGTGCCAGCAGCTTGGCCGCTGGGGCCGTGAACACTGAAGCTTTCTTT. It specifies CASSLAAGAVNTEAFF.

The V call is TRBV2, the J call TRBJ1-2; D unresolved. CDR1 is SNHLY, CDR2 FYNNEI, per germline. The CDR3 totals 11 residues. The V gene lost 5 bases and the J gene lost 1 base, with 2 bases spanning the gap. The CDR3 DNA is TGTGCCAGCAGTCTTAACTATGGCTACACCTTC. It is translated as CASSLNYGYTF. The variable domain in full, completed from reference TRBV2 and TRBJ1-2, reads EPEVTQTPSHQVTQMGQEVILRCVPISNHLYFYWYRQILGQKVEFLVSFYNNEISEKSEIFDDQFSVERPDGSNFTLKIRSTKLEDSAMYFCASSLNYGYTFGSGTRLTVV.

The chain is built from TRBV6-5 and TRBJ1-1; D call uncertain. The CDR3 is 12 amino acids. Trimming took 4 bases from V and 1 from J, leaving 4 bases between them. In germline, CDR1 is MNHEY, CDR2 SVGAGI. For the CDR3, the DNA is TGTGCCAGCAGTTCAGGGAACACTGAAGCTTTCTTT. Translated, it gives CASSSGNTEAFF.

This chain joins TRBV6-5 and TRBJ2-5, with TRBD1 as a possible D gene (5 bases). This CDR3 is 13 amino acids long. V lost 5 bases, J lost 1 base, and 8 bases lay in between. Looked up from germline, CDR1 is MNHEY and CDR2 is SVGAGI. CDR3 residues: CASSPDSQETQYF. In DNA form, the CDR3 reads TGTGCCAGCAGTCCCGACAGCCAAGAGACCCAGTACTTC.

The rearrangement joins TRBV7-3 to TRBJ1-2; a weak D match, TRBD1 (5 bases). The CDR3 is 14 residues long. Trimming stripped 2 bases from V and 3 bases from J, with 10 bases between. The germline gives CDR1 SGHTA, CDR2 FQGTGA. CDR3 bases: TGTGCCAGCAGCTTAGGGGCGGCTGACTATGGCTACACCTTC. Amino acid sequence: CASSLGAADYGYTF.